Shown below are 32 T cell receptor beta chains from a single sample sequenced in a study of T cells in Graves' hyperthyroidism and ophthalmopathy. RNA transcripts provided the source from which TCR beta CDR3 regions were amplified. Using the HTBI primer set, a first-round RT-PCR was run on the TCR CDR3. Using its own MiXCR run on the multiplex PCR reads, TCRdb lists one record per CDR3 protein. This sample yields a few hundred thousand distinct CDR3 sequences, of which roughly 20% are seen a single time; 26% belongs to the top ten. The sample was blood. Every receptor here comes from a man aged 18 to 29 with Graves' hyperthyroidism.

This clonotype was recorded at least ten times. V and J are TRBV7-2 and TRBJ1-1; D gene ambiguous. CDR1 and CDR2 from the germline V gene are SGHTA and FQGNSA. Trimming shortened V by 3 bases and J by 7 bases, and 6 bases separated the two germline ends. The CDR3 length is 11 residues. The CDR3 DNA follows: TGTGCCAGCAGCTTGAAGAATGAAGCTTTCTTT. This gives the protein CASSLKNEAFF.

As for this clonotype: This sequence may be a read error, since a much larger clone differs from it by one base. The chain carries TRBV12-5 and TRBJ2-7; possibly TRBD1 for D (6 bases). The germline CDR1 and CDR2 sequences are LGHNT and FRNRAP. This CDR3 contains 14 residues. CDR3 in amino acids: CANGFSGQVYEQYF. The CDR3 nucleotides are TGTGCTAATGGTTTTTCGGGACAAGTCTACGAGCAGTACTTC.

This clonotype was counted ten times or more. This chain links TRBV19 with TRBJ1-5; TRBD1 agrees at 7 bases. The trim removed 6 bases at V and 4 bases at J, leaving 9 bases unmatched. Germline CDR1 is LNHDA and CDR2 is SQIVND (reference sequence). The CDR3 is 15 residues long. The CDR3 reads CASSLKTGLNQPQHF. CDR3 sequence (DNA): TGTGCCAGTAGCCTCAAGACAGGGCTTAATCAGCCCCAGCATTTT.

This clonotype was counted many times. The CDR3 DNA reads TGTGCCAGCAGTGAAGGACTGGGGCGGGCGCGCTACGAGCAGTACTTC. The encoded protein is CASSEGLGRARYEQYF. This chain uses TRBV6-1 with TRBJ2-7, with D possibly called TRBD1 or TRBD2 (5 bases each). With 1 base removed from V and 3 bases from J, the gap between germline ends came to 16 bases. CDR1 is MNHNS, CDR2 SASEGT, per germline. This CDR3 comprises 16 residues.

Ten or more counts support this clonotype. The chain carries TRBV10-3 and TRBJ2-7; 8 bases are shared with TRBD1. This CDR3 is built from 13 residues. Per germline, CDR1 ENHRY and CDR2 SYGVKD. Unmatched junction bases numbered 7, after V lost 11 bases and J lost 1 base. CDR3 sequence (DNA): TGTGCCGCCGGACAGGGTCCTTCCTACGAGCAGTACTTC. This translates into CAAGQGPSYEQYF.

This clonotype was counted many times. The chain recombines TRBV2 with TRBJ2-7; the D gene is possibly TRBD1 (5 bases). V lost 6 bases, J lost 7 bases, and 19 bases lay in between. The CDR3 contains 14 residues. Germline V gives CDR1 SNHLY, CDR2 FYNNEI. This chain's CDR3 is CASSRTGAGWEQYF. CDR3 nucleotides: TGTGCCAGCAGCAGAACCGGAGCAGGGTGGGAGCAGTACTTC. Looking up the rest from reference TRBV2 and TRBJ2-7 gives the full variable domain: EPEVTQTPSHQVTQMGQEVILRCVPISNHLYFYWYRQILGQKVEFLVSFYNNEISEKSEIFDDQFSVERPDGSNFTLKIRSTKLEDSAMYFCASSRTGAGWEQYFGPGTRLTVT.

The gene calls are TRBV6-2 or TRBV6-3 and TRBJ1-1, with D hard to call. V was clipped by 0 bases and J by 6 bases, with 8 bases between them. CDR3 length: 13 residues. From germline, CDR1 is MNHEY and CDR2 SVGEGT. CDR3 sequence (DNA): TGTGCCAGCAGTTACTCGTGGGCTGCTGAAGCTTTCTTT. This sequence encodes CASSYSWAAEAFF.

Ten or more counts support this clonotype. This rearrangement joins TRBV10-3 to TRBJ2-7; 7 bases are a match to TRBD2. Germline V gene lookup returns CDR1 ENHRY and CDR2 SYGVKD. The CDR3 is 14 residues long. The V gene end was trimmed by 4 bases and the J gene end by 2 bases; junction bases not matched to a gene: 5. CDR3: CAISAAGFAYEQYF. The CDR3 DNA reads as TGTGCCATCAGTGCAGCGGGGTTCGCCTACGAGCAGTACTTC.

In its sample, this clonotype was seen many times. The gene calls are TRBV27 and TRBJ2-5; 8 bases agree with TRBD2. This CDR3 comprises 15 residues. Germline V CDR1 and CDR2: MNHEY, SMNVEV (reference sequence). Losses at the gene ends were 4 bases for V and 1 base for J; bases not matched to a gene: 5. Here the CDR3 reads CASSWSSGAQETQYF. CDR3 in DNA: TGTGCCAGCAGTTGGAGTAGCGGGGCCCAAGAGACCCAGTACTTC.

The genes are TRBV7-9 and TRBJ2-5, with 7 bases fitting TRBD1. This CDR3 is built from 16 residues. Looked up from germline, CDR1 is SEHNR and CDR2 is FQNEAQ (reference sequence). With 5 bases clipped from V and 4 bases from J, the junction kept 13 bases outside the gene matches. CDR3 DNA: TGTGCCAGCAGCCATTTGCAGGACAGGACCGGAGAGACCCAGTACTTC. It yields the protein CASSHLQDRTGETQYF. The whole variable domain, filled in from reference TRBV7-9 and TRBJ2-5, reads DTGVSQNPRHKITKRGQNVTFRCDPISEHNRLYWYRQTLGQGPEFLTYFQNEAQLEKSRLLSDRFSAERPKGSFSTLEIQRTEQGDSAMYLCASSHLQDRTGETQYFGPGTRLLVL.

Ten or more counts support this clonotype. The genes are TRBV12-3 or TRBV12-4 and TRBJ1-5; 10 bases match TRBD1. The CDR3 is 20 amino acids. The junction had 16 bases not matched to a gene; V was cut back by 4 bases and J by 1 base. CDR3 sequence: CASSSRPHGTGVRSNQPQHF. As DNA, the CDR3 is TGTGCCAGCAGTTCTAGGCCCCACGGGACAGGGGTTCGAAGCAATCAGCCCCAGCATTTT.

V and J are TRBV7-9 and TRBJ1-1; D is perhaps TRBD1 (6 bases). Trimming left V 3 bases short and J 7 bases short, with 12 bases between. This CDR3 is built from 13 residues. Germline CDR1 and CDR2: SEHNR and FQNEAQ (reference sequence). The CDR3 sequence: CASSFVDRLEAFF. DNA of the CDR3: TGTGCCAGCAGCTTTGTCGACAGGCTTGAAGCTTTCTTT. The full variable domain, completed using reference TRBV7-9 and TRBJ1-1, is DTGVSQNPRHKITKRGQNVTFRCDPISEHNRLYWYRQTLGQGPEFLTYFQNEAQLEKSRLLSDRFSAERPKGSFSTLEIQRTEQGDSAMYLCASSFVDRLEAFFGQGTRLTVV.

This clonotype has at least ten counts. The genes are TRBV20-1 and TRBJ1-5; D unclear. The V end was cut by 0 bases, the J end by 4 bases, with 7 bases between. The CDR3 runs 13 residues. Germline CDR1 reads DFQATT; CDR2 reads SNEGSKA (reference sequence). The CDR3 DNA reads as TGCAGTGCTAGAGATCAGGAGAATCAGCCCCAGCATTTT. Translation: CSARDQENQPQHF.

This clonotype was seen at least ten times. This sequence joins TRBV6-2 or TRBV6-3 and TRBJ1-1, with a possible D match to TRBD1 (5 bases). The V gene's germline CDR1 is MNHEY and CDR2 SVGEGT. The CDR3 runs to 16 residues. V was shortened by 5 bases and J by 0 bases, with 16 bases between the two germline ends. CDR3 sequence reads: CASSLPGRILNTEAFF. The CDR3 DNA is TGTGCCAGCAGTCTTCCAGGGCGTATTTTGAACACTGAAGCTTTCTTT.

This clonotype was counted between two and nine times. CDR3 nucleotide sequence: TGTGCCGGGGGGGATCTCGGCAATCAGCCCCAGCATTTT. It translates to CAGGDLGNQPQHF. The genes are TRBV19 and TRBJ1-5; weak D call: TRBD1 (5 bases). The CDR3 contains 13 residues. Germline values: CDR1 LNHDA, CDR2 SQIVND (reference sequence). The V and J ends lost 11 bases and 2 bases respectively, with 13 bases between them.

This clonotype was seen more than once but under ten times. The chain employs TRBV6-1 and TRBJ1-1; D not certain. CDR3 length: 15 residues. Germline values: CDR1 MNHNS, CDR2 SASEGT. The V end was cut by 2 bases, the J end by 0 bases, with 10 bases between. The CDR3 here is CASSELHRLNTEAFF. The CDR3 nucleotides read TGTGCCAGCAGTGAACTCCACAGATTGAACACTGAAGCTTTCTTT.

This clonotype appeared many times. The chain links TRBV19 to TRBJ2-7; TRBD2 might be the D (6 bases). Germline values: CDR1 LNHDA, CDR2 SQIVND (reference sequence). With 5 bases removed from V and 5 bases from J, the gap between germline ends came to 13 bases. This CDR3 comprises 13 residues. The CDR3 coding sequence is TGTGCCAGTAGTGTGACGGGAGCGGACGAGCAGTACTTC. Encoded protein: CASSVTGADEQYF.

The sample holds many counts of this clonotype. The chain joins TRBV6-1 to TRBJ1-5; D is unclear. Germline V gene sequence: CDR1 MNHNS, CDR2 SASEGT. Trimming took 7 bases from V and 9 from J, leaving 13 bases between them. The CDR3 sequence is 12 residues long. This CDR3 reads CASMQGPGPQHF. As DNA, the CDR3 is TGTGCCAGCATGCAAGGACCCGGGCCCCAGCATTTT.

The chain recombines TRBV13 with TRBJ2-3, with 8 nucleotides matching TRBD2. With 0 bases clipped from V and 1 base from J, the junction kept 3 bases outside the gene matches. Germline V lookup: CDR1 PRHDT, CDR2 FYEKMQ (reference sequence). The CDR3 extends over 16 amino acids. The CDR3 region has the DNA TGTGCCAGCAGCTTAGGCTTACTAGCGGGCACAGATACGCAGTATTTT. This sequence encodes CASSLGLLAGTDTQYF.

The genes are TRBV20-1 and TRBJ2-4; TRBD1 or TRBD2 may be the D gene (6 bases each). The CDR3 is made up of 12 amino acids. CDR1 and CDR2 from the germline V gene are DFQATT and SNEGSKA (reference sequence). V lost 6 bases to trimming and J lost 6 bases, with 12 bases between them. The CDR3 loop reads CSAPKGGNIQYF. The DNA of the CDR3 is TGCAGTGCCCCAAAGGGGGGAAACATTCAGTACTTC.

As to this clonotype: A much larger clone differs from this one at a single base, so this may be a read error. The CDR3 does not end in the conserved phenylalanine or tryptophan, so this is likely a read error. The chain couples TRBV19 to TRBJ2-7, with 9 bases fitting TRBD2. CDR3 length: 14 amino acids. V lost 10 bases, J lost 2 bases, and 9 bases stayed unmatched. The germline V gene encodes CDR1 LNHDA and CDR2 SQIVND (reference sequence). In DNA, the CDR3 is TGTGCCACCGCTGCAGCGGGGGGAGCCTACGAGCAGTACTAC. Encoded protein: CATAAAGGAYEQYY.

The V call is TRBV30, the J call TRBJ1-3; D remains ambiguous. The CDR3 sequence is 15 residues long. Germline lookup yields CDR1 GTSNPN and CDR2 SVGIG (reference sequence). With 0 bases removed from V and 0 bases from J, the gap between germline ends came to 9 bases. The CDR3 bases are TGTGCCTGGAGTGTAACCGTGATCTCTGGAAACACCATATATTTT. Residues: CAWSVTVISGNTIYF. Full variable domain (rest looked up from reference TRBV30 and TRBJ1-3): SQTIHQWPATLVQPVGSPLSLECTVEGTSNPNLYWYRQAAGRGLQLLFYSVGIGQISSEVPQNLSASRPQDRQFILSSKKLLLSDSGFYLCAWSVTVISGNTIYFGEGSWLTVV.

The chain carries TRBV28 and TRBJ2-5; D may correspond to TRBD1 or TRBD2 (5 bases each). Trimming took off 9 bases at V and 5 bases at J, with 16 bases between the two ends. The germline CDR1 and CDR2 sequences are MDHEN and SYDVKM. The CDR3 has 13 amino acids. The CDR3 loop is CASLQRGRETQYF. In DNA form, the CDR3 reads TGTGCCAGTCTTCAACGGGGACGGGAGACCCAGTACTTC.

The chain is built from TRBV10-1 and TRBJ2-5, with 10 bases aligning to TRBD1. Germline V lookup: CDR1 WNHNN, CDR2 SYGVQD (reference sequence). The trim removed 3 bases at V and 5 bases at J, leaving 6 bases unmatched. The CDR3 extends over 15 amino acids. The chain's CDR3 is CASSDLTGGMETQYF. The CDR3 bases are TGCGCCAGCAGTGATTTGACAGGGGGCATGGAGACCCAGTACTTC.

The chain recombines TRBV6-2 or TRBV6-3 with TRBJ1-1; a weak D match, TRBD1 (5 bases). The CDR3 length is 15 residues. Per the germline V gene, CDR1 is MNHEY and CDR2 is SVGEGT. V lost 10 bases and J lost 2, with 20 bases in between. The CDR3 protein is CATEKETGTNTEAFF. CDR3 bases: TGTGCCACGGAAAAGGAGACGGGGACCAACACTGAAGCTTTCTTT.

The genes are TRBV2 and TRBJ2-7; 10 bases agree with TRBD2. From germline, CDR1 is SNHLY and CDR2 FYNNEI. This CDR3 spans 15 amino acids. The J segment lost 1 base and the V segment lost 8 bases, leaving 8 bases of the junction unmatched. The CDR3 loop reads CASRLPGLASYEQYF. In DNA form, the CDR3 reads TGTGCCAGCCGCCTCCCGGGACTAGCGTCCTACGAGCAGTACTTC. The full variable domain, with the rest looked up from reference TRBV2 and TRBJ2-7, is EPEVTQTPSHQVTQMGQEVILRCVPISNHLYFYWYRQILGQKVEFLVSFYNNEISEKSEIFDDQFSVERPDGSNFTLKIRSTKLEDSAMYFCASRLPGLASYEQYFGPGTRLTVT.

This clonotype showed up just a few times. The chain carries TRBV5-1 and TRBJ2-2; 7 bases are shared with TRBD1. Per the germline V gene, CDR1 is SGHRS and CDR2 is YFSETQ. The length of the CDR3 is 17 residues. V lost 1 base to trimming and J lost 1 base; unmatched junction nucleotides: 7. The CDR3, as DNA: TGCGCCAGCAGCTTGTCTAGGGGGCTAATGAACACCGGGGAGCTGTTTTTT. Protein sequence: CASSLSRGLMNTGELFF. The whole variable domain, remainder taken from reference TRBV5-1 and TRBJ2-2, is KAGVTQTPRYLIKTRGQQVTLSCSPISGHRSVSWYQQTPGQGLQFLFEYFSETQRNKGNFPGRFSGRQFSNSRSEMNVSTLELGDSALYLCASSLSRGLMNTGELFFGEGSRLTVL.

Details on this clonotype: Germline and junction disagree at one end, which may indicate a read error. The J gene is TRBJ1-1, the V gene TRBV4-1, with a tentative D call TRBD1 (5 bases). From germline, CDR1 is MGHRA and CDR2 YSYEKL. This CDR3 is built from 12 residues. This CDR3 is CASSLAGVAACF. In nucleotides, the CDR3 is TGCGCCAGCAGCCTCGCGGGGGTAGCGGCTTGCTTT.

This clonotype was recorded at least ten times. A much more abundant neighbour one base away suggests this may be a read error. The V call is TRBV6-2 or TRBV6-3, the J call TRBJ1-5; possibly TRBD1 for D (5 bases). Germline assignment: CDR1 MNHEY and CDR2 SVGEGT. This CDR3 comprises 14 residues. The CDR3 sequence is CASTGGNSNQSQHF. DNA of the CDR3: TGTGCCAGCACTGGGGGAAATAGCAATCAGTCCCAGCATTTT.

This clonotype was observed at least ten times. The J gene is TRBJ1-5, the V gene TRBV27; TRBD1 is a possible D gene (5 bases). V was cut by 8 bases and J by 6 bases, with 17 bases left in between. Per the germline V gene, CDR1 is MNHEY and CDR2 is SMNVEV (reference sequence). The CDR3 extends over 14 amino acids. The CDR3: CASAPGGAGQPQHF. CDR3 bases: TGTGCCAGCGCCCCCGGAGGGGCCGGTCAGCCCCAGCATTTT.

This clonotype has more than one count but fewer than ten. The V and J genes are TRBV6-5 and TRBJ1-5, with TRBD1 matching 7 bases. The CDR3 length is 17 residues. The V segment lost 0 bases and the J segment 11 bases; nucleotides outside the gene matches: 16. Germline V gives CDR1 MNHEY, CDR2 SVGAGI. The CDR3 bases are TGTGCCAGCAGTTACTCGAAGGGGGCCGCCTCAATCAGTTCCCAGCATTTT. It encodes CASSYSKGAASISSQHF.

This clonotype was counted many times. V is TRBV6-5 and J is TRBJ1-4; 9 nucleotides match TRBD1. The germline V gene has CDR1 MNHEY and CDR2 SVGAGI. Losses at the gene ends were 6 bases for V and 5 bases for J; bases not matched to a gene: 7. This CDR3 has 15 residues. The CDR3 sequence: CASRYSGTGNEKLFF. The CDR3 nucleotides read TGTGCCAGCAGGTATTCCGGGACAGGGAATGAAAAACTGTTTTTT.